The 7 T cell receptor beta chains reported below all come from one sample, sequenced in a study of blood T cell repertoires in COVID-19. Here immunoSEQ multiplex PCR was the method, and the copy in TCRdb shows in-frame clones only, minus some. The sample contains hundreds of thousands of clones, about 90% of which appear only once. Sequenced material: peripheral blood. These receptors were collected from a woman aged 70-85 years with COVID-19, enrolled during active disease.

The chain couples TRBV2 to TRBJ2-7; 9 bases line up with TRBD2. CDR1 and CDR2 from the germline V gene are SNHLY and FYNNEI. The CDR3 runs 14 residues. Trimming cost V 6 bases and J 6 bases; bases outside gene matches: 9. In DNA form, the CDR3 reads TGTGCCAGCAGCTTAGCTAGCGGGGATTTCGAGCAGTACTTC. Protein sequence: CASSLASGDFEQYF.

The chain uses TRBV15 and TRBJ2-1, with D tentatively TRBD1 (5 bases). This CDR3 contains 17 residues. The ends were cut back, 0 bases at V and 6 bases at J, with 18 bases in the middle. Looked up from germline, CDR1 is LNHNV and CDR2 is YYDKDF (reference sequence). CDR3 nucleotide sequence: TGTGCCACCAGCAGAGAGGTGGGGCAGGGAAGGGGCAATGAGCAGTTCTTC. Translated: CATSREVGQGRGNEQFF.

The chain employs TRBV6-5 and TRBJ1-3; D is unresolved. Germline CDR1 is MNHEY and CDR2 is SVGAGI. Trimming cost V 6 bases and J 4 bases, with 10 bases left between them. This CDR3 has 13 amino acids. The CDR3: CASRRDSGNTIYF. DNA of the CDR3: TGTGCCAGCAGGAGGGATTCCGGAAACACCATATATTTT.

The chain recombines TRBV27 with TRBJ1-2, with D maybe TRBD1 (6 bases). Germline V CDR1 and CDR2: MNHEY, SMNVEV (reference sequence). The CDR3 has 14 amino acids. V lost 5 bases and J 3 bases, leaving 13 bases between the germline ends. CDR3 in amino acids: CASSPRTDHYGYTF. As DNA, the CDR3 is TGTGCCAGCAGTCCCAGGACAGACCACTATGGCTACACCTTC.

The chain uses TRBV7-3 and TRBJ2-1; D uncertain. Looked up from germline, CDR1 is SGHTA and CDR2 is FQGTGA. Trimming took 5 bases from V and 6 from J, leaving 11 bases between them. The CDR3 runs to 13 residues. The CDR3 region is CASSVGETNEQFF. CDR3 sequence (DNA): TGTGCCAGCAGCGTTGGAGAGACCAATGAGCAGTTCTTC. Drawing the rest from reference TRBV7-3 and TRBJ2-1, the complete variable domain is GAGVSQTPSNKVTEKGKYVELRCDPISGHTALYWYRQSLGQGPEFLIYFQGTGAADDSGLPNDRFFAVRPEGSVSTLKIQRTERGDSAVYLCASSVGETNEQFFGPGTRLTVL.

The genes are TRBV27 and TRBJ1-5; 9 positions match TRBD1. The V gene end was trimmed by 5 bases and the J gene end by 0 bases; junction bases not matched to a gene: 5. Germline V gene sequence: CDR1 MNHEY, CDR2 SMNVEV (reference sequence). This CDR3 has 16 amino acids. The DNA of the CDR3 is TGTGCCAGCAGTGGTGGGACAGGGAATAGCAATCAGCCCCAGCATTTT. Translating it yields CASSGGTGNSNQPQHF.

This clone came up once. V is TRBV7-9 and J is TRBJ2-7, with D tentatively TRBD2 (5 bases). V was shortened by 1 base and J by 6 bases, with 13 bases between the two germline ends. This CDR3 has 14 residues. Per the germline V gene, CDR1 is SEHNR and CDR2 is FQNEAQ (reference sequence). DNA for the CDR3: TGTGCCAGCAGCTTAGTTTGTCGGGGTTGCGAGCAGTACTTC. Amino acids: CASSLVCRGCEQYF.